These T cell receptor beta chains were read from a single sample in a study of response to subunit inactivated influenza vaccine. In TCRdb, the RT-PCR reads were re-called with MiXCR into one record per CDR3 protein. The sample holds under 850,000 distinct CDR3 sequences, 15% to 20% seen once. Sequenced material: PBMCs from blood, taken 4 to 6 days after vaccination. These receptor sequences come from a man aged 50 to 59 who received an inactivated influenza vaccine. The CDR3 runs from the conserved cysteine through the conserved F or W. A D gene is named only where the DNA matches it firmly.

j_call	d_call	v_call	cdr3_aa
TRBJ2-1	NA	TRBV11-2	CASSLEEGADEQFF
TRBJ2-1	TRBD2	TRBV6-2/TRBV6-3	CASSYATGTSGSHEQFF
TRBJ2-5	TRBD1	TRBV7-9	CASSTSDRVGETQYF
TRBJ2-7	TRBD1	TRBV27	CASRAGTGAYEQYF
TRBJ2-5	NA	TRBV3-1	CASSQVGIAQYF
TRBJ2-1	NA	TRBV24-1	CATSDLTGSSYNEQFF
TRBJ2-1	NA	TRBV20-1	CSARERGLYEQFF
TRBJ2-2	NA	TRBV6-1	CASTNGLTNTGELFF
TRBJ2-7	TRBD1	TRBV4-1	CASSFRQGSGYEQYF
TRBJ1-4	NA	TRBV20-1	CSARAAAANEKLFF
TRBJ2-1	TRBD2	TRBV7-2	CASSSLAGFNNEQFF
TRBJ1-1	TRBD1	TRBV19	CASSDRGRGTEAFF
TRBJ1-4	TRBD1	TRBV20-1	CSATGVGTNEKLFF
TRBJ2-5	TRBD1	TRBV6-5	CASSYGTEPQKKTQYF
TRBJ2-7	TRBD1	TRBV29-1	CSGGQGVYEQYF
TRBJ1-1	NA	TRBV6-2/TRBV6-3	CASTARASEAFF
TRBJ1-5	NA	TRBV12-3/TRBV12-4	CASSLVENQPQHF
TRBJ1-1	TRBD1	TRBV12-3/TRBV12-4	CASGWGGQSTGMTEAFF
TRBJ2-3	TRBD2	TRBV9	CASSMGLAVTSSTDTQYF
TRBJ2-1	TRBD1	TRBV19	CASSLDRGDDEQFF
TRBJ2-1	TRBD2	TRBV5-6	CASSLGGLAMSSYNEQFF
TRBJ1-1	NA	TRBV5-1	CASSKGGNTEAFF
TRBJ2-5	NA	TRBV7-8	CASSSKIRTEKAQYF
TRBJ2-7	NA	TRBV6-2/TRBV6-3	CASLRRGEYKQYF
TRBJ2-5	NA	TRBV9	CASSVGGGRGQETQYF
TRBJ2-2	NA	TRBV12-3/TRBV12-4	CASTIRTALGELFF
TRBJ2-3	TRBD2	TRBV7-2	CASSLVSGGAWDTQYF
TRBJ1-6	NA	TRBV7-9	CASSFEGSGSPLHF
TRBJ2-3	TRBD2	TRBV28	CASSPNRGLAGGWVTDTQYF
TRBJ2-7	NA	TRBV5-1	CASSADSFGQYF
TRBJ2-7	NA	TRBV29-1	CSVAGFVGEQYF
TRBJ2-2	NA	TRBV12-3/TRBV12-4	CASRAPTRAGELFF
TRBJ2-2	TRBD2	TRBV5-5	CASSTSGGANTGELFF